This TCR beta chain came from a study of T cell changes during pregnancy in multiple sclerosis. This CDR3 has 17 amino acids. V lost 0 bases and J lost 2, with 14 bases in between. Germline loops: CDR1 MGHRA, CDR2 YSYEKL. This clone has a handful of counts. Only in-frame clones appear in the TCRdb table, and some are missing; sequencing was by immunoSEQ multiplex PCR. The sample has approximately 88,000 clones, approximately 94% seen once. The material sequenced was peripheral blood, taken in the third trimester of pregnancy. The chain uses TRBV4-1 and TRBJ1-5; no reliable D call. The clonotype originates from a female donor with multiple sclerosis, enrolled in a pregnancy study. The chain's CDR3 is CASSQEFGRSGNQPQHF. The CDR3 DNA follows: TGCGCCAGCAGCCAAGAATTCGGCAGGTCTGGCAATCAGCCCCAGCATTTT.